The sequence of this T cell receptor (beta chain) was determined in a study of T cells in Graves' hyperthyroidism and ophthalmopathy. As for the study in general: Prior to any treatment, at the point of initial diagnosis, peripheral blood was collected. Points from the study as a whole: Blood samples included most of the expanded thyroid clonotypes exceeding 0.001.

The CDR3 regions of TCR beta were amplified from RNA transcripts. The TCR CDR3 first-round RT-PCR relied on the HTBI primer set. TCRdb re-analysed the multiplex PCR reads in MiXCR, keeping a single row per CDR3 protein. The profile shows 600,000 or so distinct CDR3 sequences, about 14% of them singletons. This clonotype has ten or more counts. The antigen is unknown. This clonotype was sampled from a woman between 50 and 59 years old with Graves' ophthalmopathy. Sequences were obtained from blood.

The CDR3 DNA reads TGTGCCACGGGGACTAGCGTAACCTACAATGAGCAGTTCTTC. Encoded protein: CATGTSVTYNEQFF. The chain joins TRBV5-4 to TRBJ2-1; TRBD2 agrees at 10 bases. Trimming at V came to 9 bases and at J to 2 bases, leaving 5 bases not matched to a gene. The CDR3 extends over 14 amino acids. The germline gives CDR1 SGHNT, CDR2 YYREEE (reference sequence).